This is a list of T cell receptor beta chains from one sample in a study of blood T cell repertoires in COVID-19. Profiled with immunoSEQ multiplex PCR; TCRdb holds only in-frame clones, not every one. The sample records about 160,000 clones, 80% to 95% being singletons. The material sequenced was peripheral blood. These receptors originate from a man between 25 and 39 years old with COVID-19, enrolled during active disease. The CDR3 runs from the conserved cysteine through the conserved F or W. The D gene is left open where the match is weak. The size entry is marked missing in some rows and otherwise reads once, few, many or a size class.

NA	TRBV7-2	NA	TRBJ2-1	CASSLPGGSYNEQFF	TGTGCCAGCAGCTTACCCGGAGGGTCCTACAATGAGCAGTTCTTC
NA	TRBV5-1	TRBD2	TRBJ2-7	CASSFVAGGYEQYF	TGCGCCAGCAGCTTTGTAGCGGGGGGTTACGAGCAGTACTTC
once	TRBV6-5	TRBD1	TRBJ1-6	CASSTQGGNNSPLHF	TGTGCCAGCAGTACCCAGGGGGGCAATAATTCACCCCTCCACTTT
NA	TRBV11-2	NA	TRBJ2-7	CASSLVPDAYEQYF	TGTGCCAGCAGCTTAGTGCCAGATGCCTACGAGCAGTACTTC
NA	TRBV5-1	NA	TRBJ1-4	CASSPTGFNEKLFF	TGCGCCAGCAGCCCTACAGGGTTCAATGAAAAACTGTTTTTT
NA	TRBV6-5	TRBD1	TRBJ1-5	CASRRDSGSTQPQHF	TGTGCCAGCAGGCGGGACAGTGGTAGTACCCAGCCCCAGCATTTT
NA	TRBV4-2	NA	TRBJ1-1	CASSHPGLNTEAFF	TGTGCCAGCAGCCACCCCGGACTTAACACTGAAGCTTTCTTT
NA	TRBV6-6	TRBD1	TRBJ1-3	CASSLTGGNTIYF	TGTGCCAGCAGTTTGACAGGGGGCAACACCATATATTTT
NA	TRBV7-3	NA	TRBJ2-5	CASSFGDQETQYF	TGTGCCAGCAGCTTCGGGGACCAAGAGACCCAGTACTTC
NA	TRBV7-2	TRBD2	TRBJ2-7	CASSSPRGTSGTYEQYF	TGTGCCAGCAGCTCACCCCGGGGGACTAGCGGTACCTACGAGCAGTACTTC
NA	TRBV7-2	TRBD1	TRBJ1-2	CATSRGQGSGYTF	TGTGCCACCTCCCGGGGACAGGGCTCCGGCTACACCTTC
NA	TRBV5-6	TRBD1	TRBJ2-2	CASNSYVGQGPTGELFF	TGTGCCAGCAACTCTTATGTGGGACAGGGTCCTACCGGGGAGCTGTTTTTT
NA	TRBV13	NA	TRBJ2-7	CASSLRQPPREQYF	TGTGCCAGCAGCTTACGACAGCCTCCGAGGGAGCAGTACTTC
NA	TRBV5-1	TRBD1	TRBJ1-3	CASSSLQGDLGNTIYF	TGCGCCAGCAGCAGTCTCCAGGGGGATCTCGGAAACACCATATATTTT
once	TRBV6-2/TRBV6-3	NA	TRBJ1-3	CASSYSRSSGNTIYF	TGTGCCAGCAGTTACTCGAGGTCCTCTGGAAACACCATATATTTT
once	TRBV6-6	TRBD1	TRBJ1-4	CASSPNPTGVNEKLFF	TGTGCCAGCAGTCCCAACCCAACAGGGGTTAACGAAAAACTGTTTTTT
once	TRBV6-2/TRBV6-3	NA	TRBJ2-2	CASTYPGTNTGELFF	TGTGCCAGCACTTACCCGGGTACCAACACCGGGGAGCTGTTTTTT
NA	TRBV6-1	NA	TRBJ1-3	CASSEGVGRVWNTIYF	TGTGCCAGCAGTGAAGGGGTAGGGAGGGTCTGGAACACCATATATTTT
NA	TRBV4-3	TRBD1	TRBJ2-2	CASSQIGTGVGELFF	TGCGCCAGCAGCCAGATCGGGACAGGGGTCGGGGAGCTGTTTTTT
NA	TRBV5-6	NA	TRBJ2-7	CASSLLNSITYEQYF	TGTGCCAGCAGCTTGTTAAACAGCATAACCTACGAGCAGTACTTC
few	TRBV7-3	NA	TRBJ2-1	CASSLSSGPGAEQFF	TGTGCCAGCAGCTTATCCTCGGGGCCAGGGGCTGAGCAGTTCTTC
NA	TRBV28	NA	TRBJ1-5	CASSLEGPQHF	TGTGCCAGCAGTTTAGAGGGGCCCCAGCATTTT
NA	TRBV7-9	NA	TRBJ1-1	CASSHRVGNTEAFF	TGTGCCAGCAGCCACAGGGTGGGCAACACTGAAGCTTTCTTT
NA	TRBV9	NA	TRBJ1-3	CASSVDGSSGNTIYF	TGTGCCAGCAGCGTAGACGGGAGCTCTGGAAACACCATATATTTT
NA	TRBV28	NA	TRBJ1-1	CATKGTKSMNTEAFF	TGTGCCACCAAGGGGACAAAGAGCATGAACACTGAAGCTTTCTTT
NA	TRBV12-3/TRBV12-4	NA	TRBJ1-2	CASSQPGDYGYTF	TGTGCCAGCAGCCAGCCCGGAGACTATGGCTACACCTTC
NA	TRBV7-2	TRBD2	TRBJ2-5	CASSLDGEAGDGETQYF	TGTGCCAGCAGCTTGGACGGAGAAGCGGGAGACGGAGAGACCCAGTACTTC
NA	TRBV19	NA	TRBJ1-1	CASRGGRFTEAFF	TGTGCCAGTAGGGGAGGGCGGTTCACTGAAGCTTTCTTT
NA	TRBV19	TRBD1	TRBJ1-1	CASLDLGQPNTEAFF	TGTGCCAGCCTAGATTTGGGACAGCCGAACACTGAAGCTTTCTTT
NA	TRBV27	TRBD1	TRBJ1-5	CASSALGTGGRPQHF	TGTGCCAGCAGTGCCCTCGGGACAGGGGGCCGACCCCAGCATTTT
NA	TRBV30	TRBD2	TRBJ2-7	CAWSGLSGSVREQYF	TGTGCCTGGAGCGGGCTAAGCGGGAGCGTGAGGGAGCAGTACTTC
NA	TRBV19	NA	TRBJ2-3	CASSTQSQGYDTQYF	TGTGCCAGTAGCACGCAAAGCCAGGGCTACGATACGCAGTATTTT
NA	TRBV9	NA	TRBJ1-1	CASSSQGPEAFF	TGTGCCAGCAGCTCACAGGGCCCTGAAGCTTTCTTT
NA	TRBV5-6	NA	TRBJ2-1	CASSLGGGSYNEQFF	TGTGCCAGCAGCTTGGGAGGGGGCTCCTACAATGAGCAGTTCTTC
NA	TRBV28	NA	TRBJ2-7	CASSPGFKETYEQYF	TGTGCCAGCAGCCCAGGGTTTAAAGAAACCTACGAGCAGTACTTC
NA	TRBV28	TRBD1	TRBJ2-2	CASSLSPGQLTGELFF	TGTGCCAGCAGTTTATCCCCGGGACAGCTCACCGGGGAGCTGTTTTTT
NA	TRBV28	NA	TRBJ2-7	CASSLTGAYEQYF	TGTGCCAGCAGTTTAACGGGGGCCTACGAGCAGTACTTC
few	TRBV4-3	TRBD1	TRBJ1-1	CASSQDRGNTEAFF	TGCGCCAGCAGCCAGGACAGGGGTAACACTGAAGCTTTCTTT
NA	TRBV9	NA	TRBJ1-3	CASSVAAGVGNTIYF	TGTGCCAGCAGCGTAGCGGCAGGGGTCGGAAACACCATATATTTT
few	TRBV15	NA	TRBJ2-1	CATSRDPGSPNEQFF	TGTGCCACCAGCAGAGATCCGGGAAGCCCCAATGAGCAGTTCTTC
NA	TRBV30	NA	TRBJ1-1	CAWSVDRTTNTEAFF	TGTGCCTGGAGTGTGGACAGAACCACTAACACTGAAGCTTTCTTT
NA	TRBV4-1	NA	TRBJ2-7	CASSQVGGIGYEQYF	TGCGCCAGCAGCCAAGTAGGAGGAATTGGATACGAGCAGTACTTC
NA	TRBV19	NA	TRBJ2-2	CASSTLQAYTGELFF	TGTGCCAGTAGTACCCTACAGGCCTACACCGGGGAGCTGTTTTTT
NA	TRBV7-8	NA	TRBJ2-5	CASRTLGRGSETQYF	TGTGCCAGCAGGACCCTGGGGAGAGGTTCGGAGACCCAGTACTTC
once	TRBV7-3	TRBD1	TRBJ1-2	CASSLSAGGDGYTF	TGTGCCAGCAGCTTATCCGCAGGGGGCGATGGCTACACCTTC
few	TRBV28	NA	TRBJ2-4	CASSSGTLKNIQYF	TGTGCCAGCAGTTCCGGGACTCTGAAAAACATTCAGTACTTC
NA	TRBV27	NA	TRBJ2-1	CASSLGGPVDEQFF	TGTGCCAGCAGTTTAGGAGGGCCAGTGGATGAGCAGTTCTTC
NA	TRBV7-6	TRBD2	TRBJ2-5	CASSVGTSGGAQETQYF	TGTGCCAGCAGCGTAGGGACTAGCGGGGGGGCCCAAGAGACCCAGTACTTC
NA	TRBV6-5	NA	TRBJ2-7	CASSYHASSYEQYF	TGTGCCAGCAGTTACCACGCCAGCTCCTACGAGCAGTACTTC